This record concerns one TCR beta chain sequence. The target antigen is unknown. Each subset's genomic DNA was shared equally among a number of immunoSEQ plates. Generated by immunoSEQ multiplex PCR, the TCRdb table keeps only in-frame clones and is missing some. The top ten clones hold approximately 1% of a sample with 1.6 million or so clones, roughly 97% of them seen once. The source of the sample is a study of shared clonotypes between healthy human individuals. The study's findings and limits: What naive subsets generally showed was a larger estimated richness than memory subsets showed.

Sequenced sample: naive CD4+ T cells sorted from blood. Noted subset: CD45RA+ positively selected. This clonotype was sampled from a man aged 25-45 years in good health.

Here the CDR3 reads CASSPGTSGRGSYNEQFF. DNA for the CDR3: TGTGCCAGCTCACCGGGGACTAGCGGTAGGGGCTCCTACAATGAGCAGTTCTTC. V and J are TRBV18 and TRBJ2-1, with 11 bases matching TRBD2. The trim removed 3 bases at V and 0 bases at J, leaving 7 bases unmatched. Germline CDR1 reads KGHSH; CDR2 reads LQKENI. The CDR3 runs to 18 residues.